A selection of T cell receptor beta chains follows, all from one sample in a study of blood T cells in healthy people across ages. TCRdb fed the 5' RACE reads into MiXCR, producing one record per CDR3 protein. In the table there are roughly 800,000 distinct CDR3 sequences, nearly 60% of which are singletons. What was sequenced was blood. All receptors come from a man between 25 and 39 years old in good health. Both conserved end residues are part of each CDR3.

TRBV9	TRBJ2-1	CASSVGPANEQFF
TRBV29-1	TRBJ1-1	CSVETNAGFTEAFF
TRBV7-9	TRBJ2-4	CSGSFGHSAKNIQYF
TRBV6-2/TRBV6-3	TRBJ2-1	CASSSPLAGGPSYNEQFF
TRBV7-8	TRBJ1-5	CASSSVGNQPQHF
TRBV29-1	TRBJ2-7	CSVGLSGEGEQYF
TRBV27	TRBJ2-1	CASSQRGFRDEQFF
TRBV25-1	TRBJ1-2	CASSEFRADHPGGYTF
TRBV20-1	TRBJ1-2	CSAIDGGRGYTF
TRBV28	TRBJ2-5	CASSLPQAAQGPPRQYF
TRBV7-9	TRBJ1-1	CASSSYRVGMNTEAFF
TRBV27	TRBJ2-1	CASSLLAGSYNEQFF
TRBV9	TRBJ1-1	CASSLIGTGGGTEAFF
TRBV20-1	TRBJ1-5	CSATQGQGNQPQHF
TRBV7-2	TRBJ2-7	CASSIPLGEQYF
TRBV20-1	TRBJ2-7	CSARRLAGEQYF
TRBV7-2	NA	CASSFDRGLYEQYF
TRBV6-6	TRBJ1-1	CASSLGQRAFF
TRBV27	TRBJ2-7	CASSLSFGVEQYF
TRBV5-6	TRBJ2-3	CASSSGSTSVRFTDTQYF
TRBV5-4	TRBJ1-2	CASSRDRGTDGYTF
TRBV10-3	TRBJ1-1	CATQASPGNTEAFF
TRBV15	TRBJ1-2	CATSRDRLKGLSGYTF
TRBV20-1	TRBJ2-7	CSAAPGTGGHYEQYF
TRBV9	TRBJ1-6	CASSATGTGGYSPLHF
TRBV6-5	NA	CASSFRSVEEETQYF
TRBV29-1	TRBJ2-5	CSELTGLGETQYF
TRBV27	TRBJ2-5	CASSSVGETQYF
TRBV7-9	TRBJ1-1	CASSKGQGTLAFF
TRBV6-5	TRBJ2-4	CASRPSVGLNIQYF
TRBV16	NA	CASSQFQTEQYF
TRBV7-8	TRBJ2-5	CASSLLSGGHQETQYF
TRBV6-2/TRBV6-3	TRBJ2-5	CAIQPLKGGRVQETQYF
TRBV7-2	TRBJ2-5	CASSSVAQETQYF
TRBV27	TRBJ2-3	CASSRRAGTDTQYF
TRBV18	TRBJ1-1	CASSPRQGRTTEAFF
TRBV6-4	NA	CAAFRRDSAFSSYNEQYF
TRBV6-4	TRBJ2-1	CARGSGEQFF
TRBV18	TRBJ2-3	CASSLLDRADTQYF
TRBV6-5	TRBJ1-1	CASSYSFSSEAFF
TRBV10-3	NA	CAIGAGSYNEQYF
TRBV4-1	TRBJ2-7	CASSPGWDLTYEQYF
TRBV5-1	TRBJ2-7	CASSSGTALYEQYF
TRBV10-3	TRBJ2-3	CAISAGPGLVPDTQYF
TRBV27	TRBJ2-1	CASSLLGTAGNEQFF
TRBV5-8	TRBJ2-5	CASSFDGTTFQETQYF
TRBV10-3	TRBJ1-2	CAIRVVQGRSYGYTF
TRBV12-3/TRBV12-4	TRBJ2-7	CASSPTFYGAQYF
TRBV12-3/TRBV12-4	TRBJ2-6	CASGDRTGSISGANVLTF
TRBV12-3/TRBV12-4	TRBJ1-2	CASSPRGLDYGYTF
TRBV5-5	TRBJ1-1	CASIVTGNTEAFF
TRBV28	TRBJ2-2	CASSFAATGELFF